This T cell receptor beta chain was profiled in a study of T cell responses to AZD1222 COVID-19 vaccine. Study-level results: The sample set comprised mostly white British donors with more females, and clonal diversity was possibly underestimated. Spike was spanned by vaccine-associated CD4 TCRs, with dominance at 160-218 and 743-854. The repertoires were collected only after the peak T cell response. Nearly half of spike-specific TCRs reportedly go after variant regions that carry no mutations.

Germline loops: CDR1 SEHNR, CDR2 FQNEAQ (reference sequence). The CDR3 covers 16 residues. Trimming stripped 5 bases from V and 1 base from J, with 16 bases between. This clone was detected only once. Its antigen is unknown. Repertoires were generated with immunoSEQ multiplex PCR, while TCRdb's copy carries only in-frame clones and drops some. The repertoire holds roughly 120,000 clones, with 85% to 90% as singletons. Sample: peripheral blood, taken on day 0 of AZD1222 vaccination. The rearrangement uses TRBV7-9 and TRBJ2-3; D may be TRBD1 (5 bases). The receptor's source is an adult in good health. Here the CDR3 reads CASSPRQTIRTDTQYF. CDR3 nucleotides: TGTGCCAGCAGCCCCCGACAGACCATTCGCACAGATACGCAGTATTTT.